This TCR beta chain originates from a study of monozygotic twins with inflammatory bowel disease. Findings and limits, study-wide: Concordant and discordant twins showed no difference in repertoire similarity, possibly from limited power. The analysis yielded no support for one strong signal or clonotype associated with IBD.

One entry per CDR3 protein, without DNA, is what TCRdb gives after re-calling the 5' RACE reads. Reported are approximately 160,000 distinct CDR3 sequences; the ten largest clones contain just under 7.5%. To note about this clonotype: Its antigen is unknown.

Source material: blood. The receptor comes from a human donor with ulcerative colitis or Crohn's disease, or a healthy co-twin of an affected twin (not recorded which).

The CDR3 region is CASSLRKLAVNTGELFF. The V call is TRBV7-2, the J call TRBJ2-2; absent DNA, TCRdb's TRBD2 call cannot be checked. Germline V gives CDR1 SGHTA, CDR2 FQGNSA. The CDR3 is made up of 17 amino acids.